This entry features one T cell receptor beta chain sequence. The data derive from a study of blood T cells in healthy people across ages. Deletions cut 5 bases from V and 0 bases from J, with 23 bases between. The CDR3 extends over 19 amino acids. In germline, CDR1 is LNHNV, CDR2 YYDKDF (reference sequence). A second roughly 7 to 11 cycle PCR used barcoded and J-beta primers. TCRdb re-analysed the 5' RACE reads in MiXCR, keeping a single row per CDR3 protein. Among about 510,000 distinct CDR3 sequences listed, about 26% were seen once. These data were also reused for a study on T cells of mothers and their children.

The J gene is TRBJ1-3, the V gene TRBV15; the D is unclear. This receptor was taken from a boy younger than 10 in good health. Material for sequencing was blood. The CDR3 DNA reads as TGTGCCACCAGCCCGCCCCGGGTGATGGCGGAAGACTCTGGAAACACCATATATTTT. Translating gives CATSPPRVMAEDSGNTIYF.